The clone carrying this TCR beta chain appeared a few times. Its target is not known. The record originates from a study of T-cell memory formation after mild COVID-19. The junction had 5 bases not matched to a gene; V was cut back by 5 bases and J by 4 bases. The germline CDR1 and CDR2 sequences are DFQATT and SNEGSKA (reference sequence). The CDR3 covers 13 residues. Study-wide results and limits: Whether day 37 second-wave clones are SARS-CoV-2-specific was not confirmed. Day 15 to 85 contractors were CD4/CD8 balanced; later expanders leaned CD4+.

TCRdb reprocessed the 5' RACE reads via MiXCR and lists one record per CDR3 protein. The table shows under 450,000 distinct CDR3 sequences, with approximately 15% occurring only once. Material: PBMCs or a T cell subset sorted from them (not recorded which). The sequence was obtained from a man younger than 30 who had mild COVID-19 (a few samples of this study predate the infection). Cell type and time point are not known. The V call is TRBV20-1, the J call TRBJ1-5, with TRBD1 matching over 7 bases. The CDR3 bases are TGCAGTGCTCGGGGACAGCTAAATCAGCCCCAGCATTTT. Its translation: CSARGQLNQPQHF.